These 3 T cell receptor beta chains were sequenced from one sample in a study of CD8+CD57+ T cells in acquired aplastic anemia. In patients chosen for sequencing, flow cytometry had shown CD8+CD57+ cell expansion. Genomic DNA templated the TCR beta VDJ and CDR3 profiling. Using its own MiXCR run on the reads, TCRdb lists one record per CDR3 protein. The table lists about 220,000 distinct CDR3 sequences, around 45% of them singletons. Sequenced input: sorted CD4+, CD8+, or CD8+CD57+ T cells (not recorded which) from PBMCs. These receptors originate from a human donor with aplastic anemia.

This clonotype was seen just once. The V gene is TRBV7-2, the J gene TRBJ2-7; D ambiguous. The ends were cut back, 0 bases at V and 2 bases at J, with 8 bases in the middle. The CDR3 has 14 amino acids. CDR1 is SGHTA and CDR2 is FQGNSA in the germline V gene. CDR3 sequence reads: CASSLAVRAYEQYF. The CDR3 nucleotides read TGTGCCAGCAGCTTAGCGGTACGAGCCTACGAGCAGTACTTC.

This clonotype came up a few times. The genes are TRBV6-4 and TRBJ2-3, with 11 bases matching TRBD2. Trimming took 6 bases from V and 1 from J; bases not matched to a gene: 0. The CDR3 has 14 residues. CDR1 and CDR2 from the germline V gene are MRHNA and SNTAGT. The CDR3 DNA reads TGTGCCAGCAGGACTAGCGGGGGCACAGATACGCAGTATTTT. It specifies CASRTSGGTDTQYF.

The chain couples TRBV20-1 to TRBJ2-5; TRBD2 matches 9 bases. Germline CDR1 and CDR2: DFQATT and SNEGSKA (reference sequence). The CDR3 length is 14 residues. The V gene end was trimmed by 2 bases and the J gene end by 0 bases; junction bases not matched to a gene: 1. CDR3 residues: CSARLAGYQETQYF. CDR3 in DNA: TGCAGTGCTAGACTAGCGGGGTACCAAGAGACCCAGTACTTC.